This T cell receptor (beta chain) originates from a study of shared T cell receptors in the human thymus. Trimming took off 3 bases at V and 8 bases at J, with 22 bases between the two ends. The CDR3 runs 16 residues. Germline CDR1 MGHRA, CDR2 YSYEKL. Sequencing was performed with immunoSEQ multiplex PCR; in TCRdb, only in-frame clones are kept and a portion is missing. The data show hundreds of thousands of clones, around 95% seen once. The TCR was taken from a human donor. The chain uses TRBV4-1 and TRBJ1-2; D is unclear. The sequenced sample was thymocytes. For the CDR3, the DNA is TGCGCCAGCAGCCACGCATCCCCCCGATCCATCTACGGCTACACCTTC. Encoded protein: CASSHASPRSIYGYTF.